This record looks at one T cell receptor (beta chain) sequence and its context. Its antigen specificity is not known. Within one base of it there is no much larger clone, and no base qualities were kept. Library generation was performed with the immunoSEQ multiplex PCR assay. TCRdb holds this immuneACCESS table with in-frame rearrangements only. Some clones are missing; in checked studies, unresolved V genes explain under half, and the rest has no known cause. Recorded for this sample are about 28,000 clones; roughly nine tenths of them occurred a single time. In total, the top ten clones hold 4.5% to 5.5% of the sample. The source of the sample is a study of T cell changes during pregnancy in multiple sclerosis (dated by TCRdb to between 2018 and 2021). About the investigation overall: In women with multiple sclerosis, the researchers looked at how the T cell repertoire shifted as pregnancy progressed.

Reading the germline V gene (reference sequence) gives CDR1 PRHDT and CDR2 FYEKMQ. The junction shows trimming of 6 bases on V and 2 bases on J, and the gene matches do not reach 12 bases of it. The CDR3 goes from the cysteine to the phenylalanine over 18 residues. Only CDR3 DNA is held: 54 bases, read in frame from base 1. The chain was built from TRBV13 and TRBJ2-5, and 13 junction bases match TRBD2. This TCR came from a female donor in good health, enrolled as a control in a pregnancy study. The sample in question was peripheral blood, obtained in the first trimester of pregnancy. The encoded CDR3 is CASSFRLLAGGRQETQYF. The nucleotides read TGTGCCAGCAGTTTCCGGCTACTAGCGGGGGGGCGTCAAGAGACCCAGTACTTC.